The rows below give T cell receptor beta chains drawn from one sample of a study of T cell responses to AZD1222 COVID-19 vaccine. Generated by immunoSEQ multiplex PCR, the TCRdb table keeps only in-frame clones and is missing some. Counted here are some 74,000 clones, roughly nine tenths occurring once; the ten biggest clones make up around 1.3%. Sequenced here: peripheral blood, sampled 28 days after the second AZD1222 dose. The receptors derive from an adult who received the AZD1222 COVID-19 vaccine. CDR3s include the opening cysteine and the closing phenylalanine or tryptophan. D genes are given only for firm matches. Size is stated for part of the rows, as once, few or many counts, or as a class when the clone is expanded.

d_gene	abundance	v_gene	j_gene	CDR3nt	CDR3aa
TRBD1	NA	TRBV15	TRBJ1-5	TGTGCCACCAGCGTATACAGGGGAAATCAGCCCCAGCATTTT	CATSVYRGNQPQHF
NA	NA	TRBV18	TRBJ1-6	TGTGCCAGCTCATCCATACAGGGCTTTGATAATTCACCCCTCCACTTT	CASSSIQGFDNSPLHF
TRBD2	NA	TRBV7-3	TRBJ2-5	TGTGCCAGCAGCCCCGGGGGGGGGCAAGAGACCCAGTACTTC	CASSPGGGQETQYF
TRBD1	NA	TRBV6-5	TRBJ1-1	TGTGCCAGCACGGAGGACAGGGTTAACACTGAAGCTTTCTTT	CASTEDRVNTEAFF
NA	NA	TRBV6-4	TRBJ2-2	TGTGCCAGCAAGTTGGCGGCCAACACCGGGGAGCTGTTTTTT	CASKLAANTGELFF
NA	NA	TRBV12-3/TRBV12-4	TRBJ1-1	TGTGCCAGCAGGGACAGAAACACTGAAGCTTTCTTT	CASRDRNTEAFF
NA	NA	TRBV19	TRBJ1-2	TGTGCCAGTACTAGGCAGGGGCTTGGCTACACCTTC	CASTRQGLGYTF
TRBD1	NA	TRBV5-1	TRBJ1-5	TGCGCCAGCAGCTCGGGACAGGGTGACAATCAGCCCCAGCATTTT	CASSSGQGDNQPQHF
NA	once	TRBV20-1	TRBJ1-1	TGCAGTGCTGCGAAGAACACTGAAGCTTTCTTT	CSAAKNTEAFF
NA	NA	TRBV11-3	TRBJ2-1	TGTGCCAGCAGCTTACAGGGGAAGGGTGAGCAGTTCTTC	CASSLQGKGEQFF
NA	NA	TRBV30	TRBJ2-1	TGTGCCGGGCACATAAACTCCTACAATGAGCAGTTCTTC	CAGHINSYNEQFF
NA	NA	TRBV7-9	TRBJ2-1	TGTGCCAGCAGCCGAAGTAAGCAGTTCTTC	CASSRSKQFF
TRBD1	once	TRBV10-3	TRBJ1-2	TGTGCCATCAGCGGACAGGCTAACTACACCTTC	CAISGQANYTF
TRBD1	NA	TRBV5-1	TRBJ1-3	TGCGCCAGCAGCTCCCACACAGGGGAAGTTGGAAACACCATATATTTT	CASSSHTGEVGNTIYF
NA	NA	TRBV5-1	TRBJ2-7	TGCGCCAGCAGCCCCGACGACGACGAGCAGTACTTC	CASSPDDDEQYF
NA	NA	TRBV19	TRBJ1-1	TGTGCCAGTAGAGGTGAGGGAGAGAACACTGAAGCTTTCTTT	CASRGEGENTEAFF
NA	NA	TRBV12-5	TRBJ2-1	TGTGCTAGTGGTTTGAGCAATGAGCAGTTCTTC	CASGLSNEQFF
NA	NA	TRBV7-2	TRBJ1-3	TGTGCCAGCAGCTCCCCACGGTCCACCATATATTTT	CASSSPRSTIYF
NA	NA	TRBV18	TRBJ1-3	TGTGCCAGCTCCCACAGTGGGGGAGGTAACTCTGGAAACACCATATATTTT	CASSHSGGGNSGNTIYF
TRBD2	NA	TRBV30	TRBJ2-1	TGTGCCTGGAGTCCGGGGACTAGCTACAATGAGCAGTTCTTC	CAWSPGTSYNEQFF
TRBD1	NA	TRBV6-5	TRBJ1-6	TGTGCCAGCAGGGCGGACAGGGCTTCACCCCTCCACTTT	CASRADRASPLHF
TRBD2	NA	TRBV5-1	TRBJ2-3	TGCGCCAGCAGCCCGGGACTAGCGGGAGGGCCGTCAAAAGAGTTT	CASSPGLAGGPSKEF
NA	NA	TRBV7-2	TRBJ2-7	TGTGCCAGCAGCTTAACGGCGGGAACCTACGAGCAGTACTTC	CASSLTAGTYEQYF
NA	NA	TRBV4-1	TRBJ1-3	TGCGCCAGCAGCCAAGATTCGGGAGGACAAGGAAACACCATATATTTT	CASSQDSGGQGNTIYF
NA	NA	TRBV20-1	TRBJ2-3	TGCAGTGCTAGAAGCGACACCTTCTATTTT	CSARSDTFYF
NA	NA	TRBV7-6	TRBJ2-7	TGTGCCAGCAGCTTAGAAGAGGGGATAACCTACGAGCAGTACTTC	CASSLEEGITYEQYF
NA	NA	TRBV12-3/TRBV12-4	TRBJ2-2	TGTGCCAGCAACGGGAGAGGCACCGGGGAGCTGTTTTTT	CASNGRGTGELFF
TRBD1	NA	TRBV7-7	TRBJ2-3	TGTGCTAGCAGCTTAGGCGCAGGGGGCGGAACAGATACGCAGTATTTT	CASSLGAGGGTDTQYF
NA	once	TRBV2	TRBJ1-3	TGTGCCAGCAGGGTCGAATCTGGAAACACCATATATTTT	CASRVESGNTIYF
NA	NA	TRBV7-9	TRBJ2-1	TGTGCCAGCAGCTTAGGTGATGAGCAGTTCTTC	CASSLGDEQFF
NA	NA	TRBV6-5	TRBJ1-5	TGTGCCAGCAGCAAGACCCTGAATAGCAATCAGCCCCAGCATTTT	CASSKTLNSNQPQHF
NA	NA	TRBV2	TRBJ1-2	TGTGCCAGCGGGGGGACGGAATATGGCTACACCTTC	CASGGTEYGYTF
TRBD1	NA	TRBV4-1	TRBJ1-6	TGCGCCAGCAGCCGCTTAGACAGGGCGAGATATTCACCCCTCCACTTT	CASSRLDRARYSPLHF
NA	few	TRBV7-8	TRBJ2-3	TGTGCCAGCAGCTTACGGCGGGAAGGGAGTGATACGCAGTATTTT	CASSLRREGSDTQYF
TRBD1	NA	TRBV10-1	TRBJ1-5	TGCGCCAGCCATAGAGGACAGGGAGGGCAGCCCCAGCATTTT	CASHRGQGGQPQHF
NA	NA	TRBV6-5	TRBJ1-1	TGTGCCAGCAGTTACTCGGCACGGGGGAACACTGAAGCTTTCTTT	CASSYSARGNTEAFF
NA	NA	TRBV18	TRBJ2-1	TGTGCCAGCTCAACAATAAGCGGGCCACCTGGCAATGAGCAGTTCTTC	CASSTISGPPGNEQFF
TRBD1	NA	TRBV19	TRBJ1-2	TGTGCCAGTACCCGCCCGGGACAGGGGGGCTATGGCTACACCTTC	CASTRPGQGGYGYTF
NA	NA	TRBV7-9	TRBJ1-2	TGTGCCAGCAGCTTAGTGTCGGGGGGTGAGAACTATGGCTACACCTTC	CASSLVSGGENYGYTF
NA	NA	TRBV3-1/TRBV3-2	TRBJ1-5	TGTGCCAGCAGCCAAGGAGCGTCCTATAGCAATCAGCCCCAGCATTTT	CASSQGASYSNQPQHF
NA	NA	TRBV3-1/TRBV3-2	TRBJ1-1	TGTGCCAGCAGCCAATCGGACAGTCATAACACTGAAGCTTTCTTT	CASSQSDSHNTEAFF
NA	NA	TRBV6-2/TRBV6-3	TRBJ1-2	TGTGCCAGCAGTTACTCGAGTGGGGCAGGAGGCTACACCTTC	CASSYSSGAGGYTF
TRBD2	NA	TRBV5-1	TRBJ2-3	TGCGCCAGCAGCTGGACTAGCGGGCCAGATACGCAGTATTTT	CASSWTSGPDTQYF
NA	few	TRBV5-1	TRBJ1-5	TGCGCCAGCAGCTTGGAGGGTAGTTTGGGTCAGCCCCAGCATTTT	CASSLEGSLGQPQHF